This T cell receptor beta chain stems from a study of T cell responses to AZD1222 COVID-19 vaccine. Study in general: Researchers grouped second doses given at about 4 or about 12 weeks into one pool. Study-wide findings and caveats: Researchers report vaccine-associated CD4 TCRs spanning spike, with dominance at 160-218 and 743-854. Mostly white British, mostly female donors; authors suggested clonal diversity may be underestimated.

Profiling relied on immunoSEQ multiplex PCR, and the TCRdb table lists in-frame clones only, not all of them. The sample holds some 130,000 clones, 93% seen once. In germline, CDR1 is SGHDT, CDR2 YYEEEE. Trimming took off 4 bases at V and 4 bases at J, with 24 bases between the two ends. The CDR3 extends over 17 amino acids. Note on this clone: Its antigen remains unidentified.

This rearrangement joins TRBV5-6 to TRBJ2-7; D might be TRBD1 (5 bases). This specimen consisted of peripheral blood, obtained on day 0 of AZD1222 vaccination. The clonotype was recovered from an adult in good health. CDR3 protein: CASSGWARAIRGYEQYF. As DNA, the CDR3 is TGTGCCAGCAGCGGCTGGGCCAGGGCGATTAGGGGTTACGAGCAGTACTTC.